The present T cell receptor (beta chain) was sequenced within a study of cytomegalovirus exposure and HLA in healthy donors. General study results and limits: Follow-up analysis seemed to connect common viral pathogens with several of the most significant clusters identified. Indistinguishable V segments such as TRBV6-2 and TRBV6-3 were excluded. TCR beta V- and J-gene trimming, according to a later analysis, was linked to a missense DCLRE1C variant.

The CDR3 consists of 16 residues. Trimming cost V 1 base and J 4 bases, with 14 bases left between them. The germline V gene has CDR1 SEHNR and CDR2 FQNEAQ (reference sequence). Everyone who donated was a healthy bone marrow donor. PCR was performed using 60 Vbeta and 13 Jbeta primers. Libraries were prepared by immunoSEQ multiplex PCR; TCRdb keeps only in-frame clonotypes and omits some of them. Of 200,000 or so clones listed, 60% to 80% were seen once; the top ten hold 3.8%. Only a few counts were recorded for this clone. Its antigen is not identified. Sequencing input: PBMCs. The chain combines TRBV7-9 with TRBJ2-1; maybe TRBD2 (6 bases). This TCR derives from a male donor in good health and CMV-seronegative. The CDR3 sequence: CASSLVARGRYNEQFF. In DNA form, the CDR3 reads TGTGCCAGCAGCTTAGTAGCGCGGGGACGGTACAATGAGCAGTTCTTC. The full variable domain, with the rest looked up from reference TRBV7-9 and TRBJ2-1, is DTGVSQNPRHKITKRGQNVTFRCDPISEHNRLYWYRQTLGQGPEFLTYFQNEAQLEKSRLLSDRFSAERPKGSFSTLEIQRTEQGDSAMYLCASSLVARGRYNEQFFGPGTRLTVL.